The clone carrying this T cell receptor beta chain has a single count. Its antigen is as yet unknown. Trimming left V 1 base short and J 8 bases short, with 17 bases between. Looked up from germline, CDR1 is MNHNS and CDR2 is SASEGT. This CDR3 is 15 amino acids long. The sample comes from a study of shared clonotypes between healthy human individuals. Sequencing used immunoSEQ multiplex PCR; TCRdb keeps in-frame clones, though not all of them. The table shows 1.4 million to 1.5 million clones, with more than 95% occurring only once. Regarding the study as a whole: Among donors, clonotype sharing was expected to be affected by sequencing depth. Sampling included only blood; tissue repertoires likely differ.

Sequenced material: naive CD4+ T cells sorted from blood. Stated subset: CD45RA+ positively selected. The chain employs TRBV6-1 and TRBJ1-2; TRBD1 is a possible D gene (6 bases). This receptor was obtained from a man aged 25-45 years in good health. Here the CDR3 DNA reads TGTGCCAGCAGTGAAGGGGGACATCCAAGTCGGGGCTACACCTTC. As protein: CASSEGGHPSRGYTF.